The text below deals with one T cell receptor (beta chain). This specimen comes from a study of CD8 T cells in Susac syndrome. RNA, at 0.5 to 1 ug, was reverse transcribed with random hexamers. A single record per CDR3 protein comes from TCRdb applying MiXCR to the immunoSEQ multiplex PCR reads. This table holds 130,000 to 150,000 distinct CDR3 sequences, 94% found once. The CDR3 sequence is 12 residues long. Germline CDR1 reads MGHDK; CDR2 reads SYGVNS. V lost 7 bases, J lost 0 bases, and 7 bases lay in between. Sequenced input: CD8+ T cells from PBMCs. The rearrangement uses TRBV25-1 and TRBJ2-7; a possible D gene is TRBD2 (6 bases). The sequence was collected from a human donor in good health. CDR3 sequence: CASTGLSYEQYF. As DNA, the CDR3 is TGTGCCAGCACGGGACTCTCCTACGAGCAGTACTTC.